What follows are 14 T cell receptor beta chains derived from one specimen sequenced in a study of Ad26.COV2.S vaccination and SARS-CoV-2 variants. TCRdb keeps only in-frame clones here, not all; method: immunoSEQ multiplex PCR. Of hundreds of thousands of clones in the sample, about 87% were seen once. The sample's treatment: 19 received Ad26.COV2.S at low or high dose, single or two shots; several received placebo; per-sample allocation not given. Sampling took place 63 days after the first vaccine or placebo injection. This sample comprised peripheral blood, obtained in a trial of Ad26.COV2.S vaccine versus placebo. The source is a person between 18 and 60 years old who received the Ad26.COV2.S COVID-19 vaccine or a placebo.

This clone appeared a few times. The gene calls are TRBV28 and TRBJ2-3; tentative D call: TRBD2 (6 bases). The V gene's germline CDR1 is MDHEN and CDR2 SYDVKM. The CDR3 contains 16 residues. V gave up 7 bases and J gave up 2 bases, with 19 bases separating them. CDR3 nucleotide sequence: TGTGCCAGCAATAAACTTGGGGCGGGGTACACAGATACGCAGTATTTT. This sequence encodes CASNKLGAGYTDTQYF.

V usage is TRBV5-5 and J usage is TRBJ1-2; D is possibly TRBD1 (5 bases). The ends were cut back, 4 bases at V and 4 bases at J, with 14 bases in the middle. This CDR3 spans 14 amino acids. CDR1 SGHKS and CDR2 YYEKEE come from the germline V gene (reference sequence). The CDR3 sequence is CASSSRLGAYGYTF. The DNA of the CDR3 is TGTGCCAGCAGCAGTAGGTTAGGGGCCTATGGCTACACCTTC.

For the CDR3, the DNA is TGTGCCAGCAGTTACTCAGGTAGCGGATACGAGCAGTACTTC. Its translation: CASSYSGSGYEQYF. This chain joins TRBV6-5 and TRBJ2-7; TRBD2 might be the D (6 bases). The CDR3 has 14 amino acids. V lost 0 bases and J lost 4, with 10 bases in between. Germline CDR1 is MNHEY and CDR2 is SVGAGI.

This chain connects TRBV6-5 to TRBJ1-1, with D unresolved. This CDR3 region has 12 residues. The V gene lost 6 bases and the J gene lost 4 bases, with 9 bases spanning the gap. CDR1 is MNHEY, CDR2 SVGAGI, per germline. CDR3 region: CASRGSFTEAFF. The CDR3 DNA is TGTGCCAGCAGAGGGTCCTTCACTGAAGCTTTCTTT.

The V gene is TRBV20-1, the J gene TRBJ1-2, with D maybe TRBD1 (5 bases). The CDR3 consists of 11 residues. Trimming took 3 bases from V and 10 from J, leaving 12 bases between them. Per the germline V gene, CDR1 is DFQATT and CDR2 is SNEGSKA (reference sequence). Here the CDR3 reads CSASSQGVYTF. The DNA for the CDR3 is TGCAGTGCTAGCAGCCAGGGAGTCTACACCTTC.

The CDR3 nucleotides read TGCGCCAGCAGCTTCGTAGGGGCCACTGAAGCTTTCTTT. Translation: CASSFVGATEAFF. V and J are TRBV5-1 and TRBJ1-1; perhaps TRBD1 as D (5 bases). This CDR3 is 13 amino acids long. V lost 2 bases to trimming and J lost 4 bases, with 9 bases between them. The germline CDR1 and CDR2 sequences are SGHRS and YFSETQ.

Turning to this clone: This CDR3 is also generated by other DNA sequences in the sample. This chain uses TRBV5-1 with TRBJ1-1; weak D call: TRBD1 (5 bases). The germline V and J ends were trimmed by 1 base and 5 bases, with 12 bases remaining between them. Germline V gene data show CDR1 as SGHRS and CDR2 as YFSETQ. This CDR3 contains 14 residues. CDR3 in amino acids: CASSLLSGETEAFF. CDR3 coding DNA: TGCGCCAGCAGCTTGCTTTCGGGGGAAACTGAAGCTTTCTTT. The full variable domain, rest sourced from reference TRBV5-1 and TRBJ1-1, is KAGVTQTPRYLIKTRGQQVTLSCSPISGHRSVSWYQQTPGQGLQFLFEYFSETQRNKGNFPGRFSGRQFSNSRSEMNVSTLELGDSALYLCASSLLSGETEAFFGQGTRLTVV.

The CDR3 protein is CASSPSGGTRSGANVLTF. The CDR3, as DNA: TGCGCCAGCAGCCCATCAGGGGGTACCCGCTCTGGGGCCAACGTCCTGACTTTC. This chain connects TRBV5-1 to TRBJ2-6; 7 bases are a match to TRBD1. The CDR3 is 18 amino acids. The junction had 10 bases not matched to a gene; V was cut back by 4 bases and J by 0 bases. Per the germline V gene, CDR1 is SGHRS and CDR2 is YFSETQ.

A note on this clone: Because the CDR3's place on the DNA is in doubt, the DNA is left out and the CDR3 is given as listed by TCRdb. The rearrangement uses TRBV30 and TRBJ2-2; TRBD2 is the table's D call and was not checked against the DNA. The CDR3 contains 12 residues when both ends are counted. CDR1 is GTSNPN and CDR2 is SVGIG in the germline V gene (reference sequence). The CDR3 reads CAFLSAGGSCFF.

This chain connects TRBV4-2 to TRBJ2-1; 7 bases are a match to TRBD1. The germline gives CDR1 LGHNA, CDR2 YNFKEQ. The ends lost 7 bases at V and 8 bases at J; junction bases unmatched: 11. This CDR3 comprises 14 residues. CDR3 bases: TGTGCCAGCAAGGACAGGAGAATTATAGATGAGCAGTTCTTC. Translated, it gives CASKDRRIIDEQFF.

The chain uses TRBV19 and TRBJ1-2; perhaps TRBD1 as D (6 bases). V lost 8 bases and J 1 base, leaving 11 bases between the germline ends. The CDR3 extends over 13 amino acids. Germline CDR1 LNHDA, CDR2 SQIVND (reference sequence). The CDR3: CASRRTVNYGYTF. As DNA, the CDR3 is TGTGCCAGTCGAAGGACAGTTAACTATGGCTACACCTTC.

The chain combines TRBV7-6 with TRBJ2-3; 10 bases map to TRBD2. Germline V gene data show CDR1 as SGHVS and CDR2 as FNYEAQ. Trimming took 5 bases from V and 7 from J; bases not matched to a gene: 9. The length of the CDR3 is 15 residues. The CDR3 DNA sequence: TGTGCCAGCAGCCTCGGTAGCGGGGGGCCATATACGCAGTATTTT. Residues: CASSLGSGGPYTQYF.

The chain has TRBV12-2 and TRBJ1-5. TRBV12-2 is given as a pseudogene. This CDR3 is built from 18 residues. The CDR3 here is CASRRRYSPRISNQPQHF. CDR3 bases: TGTGCAAGTCGTCGGAGGTACAGTCCCCGGATTAGCAATCAGCCCCAGCATTTT.

The V call is TRBV5-6, the J call TRBJ2-7; D is unresolved. This CDR3 spans 12 amino acids. The V end was cut by 0 bases, the J end by 3 bases, with 4 bases between. Germline CDR1 and CDR2: SGHDT and YYEEEE. The CDR3 DNA is TGTGCCAGCAGCTTGGGGGGCTACGAGCAGTACTTC. The encoded protein is CASSLGGYEQYF.